These 21 T cell receptor beta chains came from one sample sequenced in a study of blood T cell repertoires in COVID-19. Produced via immunoSEQ multiplex PCR; TCRdb's table is partial and in-frame only. The sample lists about 120,000 clones; 81% were seen once. Sequenced: peripheral blood. Receptor source: a human donor in a cohort sampled during active COVID-19.

The chain combines TRBV7-9 with TRBJ1-2; 9 nucleotides align to TRBD1. From germline, CDR1 is SEHNR and CDR2 FQNEAQ (reference sequence). CDR3 length: 13 residues. Trimming took 7 bases from V and 6 from J; bases not matched to a gene: 6. CDR3 sequence: CASTHRTGDGYTF. The CDR3 DNA is TGTGCCAGCACCCACCGGACAGGGGATGGCTACACCTTC.

The rearrangement links TRBV28 to TRBJ1-1; tentative D call: TRBD1 (5 bases). Germline V gene sequence: CDR1 MDHEN, CDR2 SYDVKM. The V gene lost 6 bases and the J gene lost 11 bases, with 25 bases spanning the gap. The CDR3 runs 15 residues. CDR3: CASSRTQDRIFGAFF. CDR3 in DNA: TGTGCCAGCAGCCGCACCCAAGACAGAATATTTGGGGCTTTCTTT.

This sequence joins TRBV4-3 and TRBJ1-4; no definite D call. Trimming cost V 1 base and J 2 bases, with 14 bases left between them. The CDR3 has 17 residues. Germline V gives CDR1 LGHNA, CDR2 YSLEER. Written as DNA, the CDR3 is TGCGCCAGCAGCCAAGGGGCGCAGTCAGGCACTAATGAAAAACTGTTTTTT. Residues: CASSQGAQSGTNEKLFF.

In this sample, this clone turned up a few times. The chain combines TRBV7-6 with TRBJ1-1; 8 bases are shared with TRBD1. Germline V gene lookup returns CDR1 SGHVS and CDR2 FNYEAQ. The CDR3 has 19 residues. The V segment lost 2 bases and the J segment 3 bases; nucleotides outside the gene matches: 17. The CDR3: CASSLFPKGRQGSDTEAFF. In DNA form, the CDR3 reads TGTGCCAGCAGCTTATTCCCAAAGGGGCGACAGGGGTCGGACACTGAAGCTTTCTTT.

The J gene is TRBJ2-7, the V gene TRBV5-6; 12 bases are shared with TRBD1. Germline CDR1 reads SGHDT; CDR2 reads YYEEEE. The length of the CDR3 is 16 residues. The trim removed 4 bases at V and 3 bases at J, leaving 8 bases unmatched. The CDR3 DNA reads TGTGCCAGCAGCCTCGGGGACAGGGGGCGTATCTACGAGCAGTACTTC. Amino acid sequence: CASSLGDRGRIYEQYF.

This clone was picked up a small number of times. The DNA for the CDR3 is TGTGCCATCCCCTTTCAGGGCCCCGGGTATGGCTACACCTTC. The encoded protein is CAIPFQGPGYGYTF. V gene TRBV2 combines with J gene TRBJ1-2; maybe TRBD1 (5 bases). CDR1 is SNHLY and CDR2 is FYNNEI in the germline V gene. Trimming took 10 bases from V and 5 from J, leaving 20 bases between them. The CDR3 loop spans 14 amino acids. The full variable domain, in which reference TRBV2 and TRBJ1-2 provide the parts outside the CDR3, is EPEVTQTPSHQVTQMGQEVILRCVPISNHLYFYWYRQILGQKVEFLVSFYNNEISEKSEIFDDQFSVERPDGSNFTLKIRSTKLEDSAMYFCAIPFQGPGYGYTFGSGTRLTVV.

V usage is TRBV3-1 (or the pseudogene TRBV3-2) and J usage is TRBJ2-7; TRBD2 matches at 9 bases. Germline V gene lookup returns CDR1 LGHDT and CDR2 YNNKEL (reference sequence). CDR3 size: 16 residues. Trimming cost V 1 base and J 0 bases; bases outside gene matches: 4. CDR3 sequence (DNA): TGTGCCAGCAGCCAAGGGAGCGGGGGGTCCTCCTACGAGCAGTACTTC. Its protein product is CASSQGSGGSSYEQYF.

The chain carries TRBV19 and TRBJ1-1; weak D call: TRBD1 (5 bases). V dropped 6 bases and J dropped 10 bases, with 15 bases sitting between them. This CDR3 comprises 12 residues. Germline-derived CDR1 and CDR2 are LNHDA and SQIVND (reference sequence). The CDR3 reads CASRGVIVGAFF. DNA for the CDR3: TGTGCCAGTAGAGGGGTTATCGTTGGAGCTTTCTTT.

The rearrangement links TRBV5-1 to TRBJ2-5; TRBD1 is a possible D gene (6 bases). The CDR3 covers 15 residues. CDR1 and CDR2 (germline): SGHRS, YFSETQ. The V and J ends lost 4 bases and 4 bases respectively, with 17 bases between them. The CDR3 bases are TGCGCCAGCAGCCTATCAGGGGATTCGCTAGAGACCCAGTACTTC. This encodes CASSLSGDSLETQYF.

The J gene is TRBJ1-3, the V gene TRBV29-1; D is perhaps TRBD1 (5 bases). Trimming removed 4 bases at V and 0 bases at J, with 13 bases between. The germline V gene encodes CDR1 SQVTM and CDR2 ANQGSEA. This CDR3 comprises 15 residues. The CDR3 DNA reads as TGCAGCGTTGGCCTACTCCAGGGCTCTGGAAACACCATATATTTT. This encodes CSVGLLQGSGNTIYF.

This clone showed up just a few times. V gene TRBV7-2 combines with J gene TRBJ1-1; D is ambiguous. Trimming left V 0 bases short and J 6 bases short, with 8 bases between. The CDR3 loop spans 13 amino acids. Germline V lookup: CDR1 SGHTA, CDR2 FQGNSA. CDR3 sequence reads: CASSLASGAEAFF. CDR3 coding DNA: TGTGCCAGCAGCTTAGCGAGCGGGGCTGAAGCTTTCTTT.

The gene calls are TRBV11-2 and TRBJ1-5, with 7 bases identical to TRBD1. Per the germline V gene, CDR1 is SGHAT and CDR2 is FQNNGV. This CDR3 has 16 residues. V lost 0 bases to trimming and J lost 4 bases; unmatched junction nucleotides: 6. In nucleotides, the CDR3 is TGTGCCAGCAGCTTAGAAAGGGGCAGGGGGAATCAGCCCCAGCATTTT. Translation gives CASSLERGRGNQPQHF. Looking up the rest from reference TRBV11-2 and TRBJ1-5 gives the full variable domain: EAGVAQSPRYKIIEKRQSVAFWCNPISGHATLYWYQQILGQGPKLLIQFQNNGVVDDSQLPKDRFSAERLKGVDSTLKIQPAKLEDSAVYLCASSLERGRGNQPQHFGDGTRLSIL.

The chain couples TRBV4-1 to TRBJ1-5; a weak D match, TRBD1 (6 bases). CDR3 size: 14 residues. Germline V gene lookup returns CDR1 MGHRA and CDR2 YSYEKL. V was clipped by 4 bases and J by 6 bases, with 13 bases between them. CDR3 residues: CASSPGQLSQPQHF. The DNA of the CDR3 is TGCGCCAGCAGCCCCGGACAGCTAAGTCAGCCCCAGCATTTT.

In this sample, this clone turned up a few times. This chain connects TRBV2 to TRBJ2-7, with 8 bases aligning to TRBD1. Looked up from germline, CDR1 is SNHLY and CDR2 is FYNNEI. Unmatched junction bases numbered 5, after V lost 8 bases and J lost 2 bases. The CDR3 length is 13 residues. In DNA, the CDR3 is TGTGCCAGCCGGACAGGGCCCACCTACGAGCAGTACTTC. Residues: CASRTGPTYEQYF.

This clone was counted once. The chain carries TRBV18 and TRBJ2-3; D gene ambiguous. V was trimmed by 2 bases and J by 6 bases, leaving 9 bases between them. This CDR3 spans 13 amino acids. Germline CDR1 is KGHSH and CDR2 is LQKENI. As DNA, the CDR3 is TGTGCCAGCTCACCATTTACCCAGGATACGCAGTATTTT. It encodes CASSPFTQDTQYF.

The V gene is TRBV15, the J gene TRBJ1-5; 7 positions agree with TRBD1. The CDR3 covers 15 residues. Germline CDR1 is LNHNV and CDR2 is YYDKDF (reference sequence). The V segment lost 2 bases and the J segment 4 bases; nucleotides outside the gene matches: 5. The CDR3 DNA reads as TGTGCCACCAGCAGAAGACAGGGACCGAATCAGCCCCAGCATTTT. Translation gives CATSRRQGPNQPQHF.

In its sample, this clone was seen once. The CDR3 DNA reads TGTGCCAGCAGCCCCCAAAGTAGCGGGGGGGATTACCAAGAGACCCAGTACTTC. This gives the protein CASSPQSSGGDYQETQYF. The chain employs TRBV4-2 and TRBJ2-5, with 11 bases that match TRBD2. V lost 4 bases and J lost 0; bases outside the gene matches: 10. The germline gives CDR1 LGHNA, CDR2 YNFKEQ. This CDR3 has 18 residues.

Note on this clone: Other DNA sequences from this sample encode an identical CDR3 as well. In DNA, the CDR3 is TGTGCCAGCAGCTTAGCGGGGGGCTCTGGGGCCAACGTCCTGACTTTC. Translated: CASSLAGGSGANVLTF. V is TRBV7-2 and J is TRBJ2-6, with D maybe TRBD2 (6 bases). From germline, CDR1 is SGHTA and CDR2 FQGNSA. V shed 0 bases and J shed 0 bases, with 6 bases lying between them. The CDR3 contains 16 residues.

The J gene is TRBJ1-3, the V gene TRBV18, with 7 bases matching TRBD1. This CDR3 is 15 amino acids long. Germline CDR1 reads KGHSH; CDR2 reads LQKENI. Trimming cost V 4 bases and J 0 bases; bases outside gene matches: 3. Written as DNA, the CDR3 is TGTGCCAGCTCACGAGGACAGGCCTCTGGAAACACCATATATTTT. It encodes CASSRGQASGNTIYF.

This chain connects TRBV6-5 to TRBJ2-7; the match to TRBD2 covers 11 bases. V trimming: 5 bases; J trimming: 6 bases; junction bases outside the gene matches: 9. This CDR3 region has 15 residues. Germline CDR1 MNHEY, CDR2 SVGAGI. CDR3 DNA sequence: TGTGCCAGCAGTAAACTAGCGGGAGAACCCGTCGAGCAGTACTTC. This encodes CASSKLAGEPVEQYF.

The chain is built from TRBV29-1 and TRBJ2-4, with 11 bases fitting TRBD2. With 2 bases clipped from V and 6 bases from J, the junction kept 6 bases outside the gene matches. Germline loops: CDR1 SQVTM, CDR2 ANQGSEA. The length of the CDR3 is 15 residues. The CDR3 nucleotides read TGCAGCGTTGAAAAGCTAGCGGGAGGTGGAAACATTCAGTACTTC. It specifies CSVEKLAGGGNIQYF.